What follows describes a single TCR beta chain. This CDR3 has 16 residues. Losses at the gene ends were 2 bases for V and 2 bases for J; bases not matched to a gene: 6. Germline CDR1 and CDR2: MGHRA and YSYEKL. This sample stems from a study of blood T cell repertoires in COVID-19. Study overall: Nucleic acid was either cDNA or gDNA, and it came from T cells, B-cell-depleted T cells, or PBMCs.

Only in-frame clones appear in the TCRdb table, and some are missing; sequencing was by immunoSEQ multiplex PCR. The sample has a few hundred thousand clones; around 86% are singletons. The chain has TRBV4-1 and TRBJ1-2, with 9 bases matching TRBD1. The sample consisted of PBMCs or T cells enriched from blood (not recorded which). The sequence derives from a man aged 30-40 years who had recovered from COVID-19. The CDR3 DNA sequence: TGCGCCAGCAGCCAAAGGACAGGGGATGGAAACTATGGCTACACCTTC. It encodes CASSQRTGDGNYGYTF.